This is a list of T cell receptor beta chains from one sample in a study of T cell responses to AZD1222 COVID-19 vaccine. Sequencing was performed with immunoSEQ multiplex PCR; in TCRdb, only in-frame clones are kept and a portion is missing. The sample includes about 120,000 clones, approximately 80% of them seen just once. Sample: peripheral blood, taken 28 days after the second AZD1222 dose. These TCRs come from an adult who received the AZD1222 COVID-19 vaccine. The CDR3 runs from the conserved cysteine through the conserved F or W. Each record gives: CDR3 protein, CDR3 DNA, J gene, D gene, V gene, clone size. D genes are given only for firm matches. Rows give clone size only sometimes, using once, few, many, or a class for an expanded clone.

CDR3: CATSAWGATEGTDTQYF
DNA: TGTGCCACCAGTGCTTGGGGCGCTACAGAGGGCACAGATACGCAGTATTTT
J: TRBJ2-3
D: .
V: TRBV24-1
size: .

CDR3: CASSFRGRNTEAFF
DNA: TGTGCCAGCAGCTTCAGGGGGCGTAACACTGAAGCTTTCTTT
J: TRBJ1-1
D: TRBD1
V: TRBV7-3
size: .

CDR3: CASRLTGRNYGYTF
DNA: TGTGCCAGCAGACTCACCGGGAGGAACTATGGCTACACCTTC
J: TRBJ1-2
D: .
V: TRBV5-8
size: few

CDR3: CASSRGERTDTQYF
DNA: TGTGCCAGCAGTCGGGGGGAGCGCACAGATACGCAGTATTTT
J: TRBJ2-3
D: TRBD2
V: TRBV6-6
size: .

CDR3: CASSPDRTGSKLFF
DNA: TGCGCCAGCAGCCCCGATAGGACAGGCTCAAAACTGTTTTTT
J: TRBJ1-4
D: TRBD1
V: TRBV5-1
size: .

CDR3: CASSYGTSGGYEQYF
DNA: TGTGCCAGCAGCTATGGGACTAGCGGGGGCTACGAGCAGTACTTC
J: TRBJ2-7
D: TRBD2
V: TRBV7-9
size: .

CDR3: CAWSRTASNQPQHF
DNA: TGTGCCTGGAGCCGGACAGCTAGCAATCAGCCCCAGCATTTT
J: TRBJ1-5
D: .
V: TRBV30
size: .

CDR3: CASSPGQGGPYEQYF
DNA: TGTGCCAGCAGCCCGGGACAGGGAGGTCCCTACGAGCAGTACTTC
J: TRBJ2-7
D: TRBD1
V: TRBV3-1/TRBV3-2
size: .

CDR3: CASTSGGEKLFF
DNA: TGTGCCAGCACATCGGGAGGTGAAAAACTGTTTTTT
J: TRBJ1-4
D: .
V: TRBV28
size: .

CDR3: CASSLVGHGEEQFF
DNA: TGTGCCAGCAGCTTGGTCGGGCATGGCGAGGAGCAGTTCTTC
J: TRBJ2-1
D: .
V: TRBV5-4
size: .

CDR3: CASSRDGQGSFTEAFF
DNA: TGTGCCAGCAGCCGGGACGGGCAGGGTAGTTTCACTGAAGCTTTCTTT
J: TRBJ1-1
D: .
V: TRBV6-4
size: .

CDR3: CASRRDSREAFF
DNA: TGTGCCAGCAGACGGGACAGCCGTGAAGCTTTCTTT
J: TRBJ1-1
D: TRBD1
V: TRBV12-3/TRBV12-4
size: .

CDR3: CASSYYTGTGPGSRGYTF
DNA: TGTGCCAGCAGCTACTATACCGGGACAGGGCCCGGCTCACGAGGCTACACCTTC
J: TRBJ1-2
D: TRBD1
V: TRBV5-6
size: .

CDR3: CASSQDPGFTDTQYF
DNA: TGTGCCAGCTCCCAAGATCCCGGGTTCACAGATACGCAGTATTTT
J: TRBJ2-3
D: .
V: TRBV18
size: .

CDR3: CATIKQGQSSLEQYF
DNA: TGTGCCACAATCAAACAGGGGCAATCCTCCCTCGAGCAGTACTTC
J: TRBJ2-7
D: TRBD1
V: TRBV10-3
size: once

CDR3: CASSMLGSDEQFF
DNA: TGTGCCAGTAGTATGCTCGGGAGTGATGAGCAGTTCTTC
J: TRBJ2-1
D: .
V: TRBV19
size: few

CDR3: CASSQGRPGTGELFF
DNA: TGTGCCAGCTCTCAGGGGCGGCCGGGCACCGGGGAGCTGTTTTTT
J: TRBJ2-2
D: .
V: TRBV18
size: .

CDR3: CASSREDRGTQYF
DNA: TGTGCCAGCTCACGAGAAGACCGGGGGACCCAGTACTTC
J: TRBJ2-5
D: .
V: TRBV18
size: .

CDR3: CASSPSPTTGEQFF
DNA: TGTGCCAGCAGCCCGTCCCCTACTACAGGTGAGCAGTTCTTC
J: TRBJ2-1
D: .
V: TRBV11-3
size: few

CDR3: CASSLVAGMTGNTIYF
DNA: TGCGCCAGCAGCTTGGTAGCGGGGATGACTGGAAACACCATATATTTT
J: TRBJ1-3
D: .
V: TRBV5-1
size: .

CDR3: CASSLRQTNYGYTF
DNA: TGTGCCAGCAGCTTAAGACAGACTAACTATGGCTACACCTTC
J: TRBJ1-2
D: .
V: TRBV7-3
size: .

CDR3: CASSQLAGQETQYF
DNA: TGCGCCAGCAGCCAACTAGCGGGGCAAGAGACCCAGTACTTC
J: TRBJ2-5
D: TRBD2
V: TRBV4-1
size: few

CDR3: CASSWSGTGEKLFF
DNA: TGTGCCAGCAGTTGGTCAGGAACCGGTGAAAAACTGTTTTTT
J: TRBJ1-4
D: .
V: TRBV27
size: few

CDR3: CASSLSYKDTIYF
DNA: TGTGCCAGCAGTTTGTCCTATAAGGACACCATATATTTT
J: TRBJ1-3
D: .
V: TRBV28
size: .

CDR3: CASSLRTDTQYF
DNA: TGTGCCAGCAGTCTGAGAACAGATACGCAGTATTTT
J: TRBJ2-3
D: .
V: TRBV11-3
size: .

CDR3: CASSLSGTRNNEQFF
DNA: TGTGCCAGCAGCCTGTCCGGGACTCGAAACAATGAGCAGTTCTTC
J: TRBJ2-1
D: .
V: TRBV7-6
size: .

CDR3: CASSLSTSGGAETQYF
DNA: TGTGCCAGCAGCTTATCGACTAGCGGGGGGGCGGAGACCCAGTACTTC
J: TRBJ2-5
D: TRBD2
V: TRBV7-9
size: .

CDR3: CASSTQGGYEQYF
DNA: TGTGCCAGTAGTACACAGGGGGGGTACGAGCAGTACTTC
J: TRBJ2-7
D: .
V: TRBV19
size: .

CDR3: CASSPAGRNQPQHF
DNA: TGTGCCAGCTCACCCGCAGGGCGCAATCAGCCCCAGCATTTT
J: TRBJ1-5
D: .
V: TRBV18
size: once

CDR3: CASSDLRDSKLFF
DNA: TGTGCCAGCAGTGATTTACGGGATAGTAAACTGTTTTTT
J: TRBJ1-4
D: .
V: TRBV2
size: .

CDR3: CASSLTGGKGGNSPLHF
DNA: TGCGCCAGCAGCTTGACAGGGGGCAAAGGGGGTAATTCACCCCTCCACTTT
J: TRBJ1-6
D: TRBD1
V: TRBV5-1
size: .

CDR3: CASSDRGDEKLFF
DNA: TGTGCCAGCAGTGACAGGGGGGACGAAAAACTGTTTTTT
J: TRBJ1-4
D: TRBD1
V: TRBV6-1
size: .

CDR3: CASSFVTAPGNTIYF
DNA: TGTGCCAGCAGCTTCGTAACAGCTCCTGGAAACACCATATATTTT
J: TRBJ1-3
D: .
V: TRBV5-6
size: .

CDR3: CASSPSLVSSYNEQFF
DNA: TGTGCCAGCTCACCAAGTCTGGTGAGCTCCTACAATGAGCAGTTCTTC
J: TRBJ2-1
D: .
V: TRBV18
size: .

CDR3: CASSFRQQAYEQYF
DNA: TGTGCCAGCAGCTTTAGGCAGCAGGCGTACGAGCAGTACTTC
J: TRBJ2-7
D: .
V: TRBV7-2
size: .

CDR3: CASSYTRQLYEKLFF
DNA: TGTGCCAGCAGTTACACCCGGCAGTTGTATGAAAAACTGTTTTTT
J: TRBJ1-4
D: .
V: TRBV6-5
size: .

CDR3: CASSLTGWGDTQYF
DNA: TGCGCCAGCAGCTTGACAGGCTGGGGAGATACGCAGTATTTT
J: TRBJ2-3
D: .
V: TRBV5-1
size: .

CDR3: CAIHLAGATDTQYF
DNA: TGTGCCATCCACTTAGCGGGAGCAACAGATACGCAGTATTTT
J: TRBJ2-3
D: TRBD2
V: TRBV10-3
size: .

CDR3: CASRTGIGELFF
DNA: TGTGCCAGCAGAACGGGAATCGGGGAGCTGTTTTTT
J: TRBJ2-2
D: .
V: TRBV9
size: .

CDR3: CSATGGDTQYF
DNA: TGCAGTGCTACGGGAGGGGATACGCAGTATTTT
J: TRBJ2-3
D: TRBD2
V: TRBV20-1
size: .

CDR3: CSVESTDTQYF
DNA: TGCAGCGTTGAGAGCACAGATACGCAGTATTTT
J: TRBJ2-3
D: .
V: TRBV29-1
size: .

CDR3: CAIRGAGGKTPNTGELFF
DNA: TGTGCCATCAGGGGGGCCGGGGGAAAGACTCCGAACACCGGGGAGCTGTTTTTT
J: TRBJ2-2
D: .
V: TRBV10-3
size: .

CDR3: CASSPSRGKLTQYF
DNA: TGCGCCAGCAGTCCCAGCCGCGGAAAGTTAACCCAGTACTTC
J: TRBJ2-5
D: .
V: TRBV10-1
size: .

CDR3: CASSLVAGSTYEQYF
DNA: TGTGCCAGCAGCTTGGTTGCAGGGAGTACCTACGAGCAGTACTTC
J: TRBJ2-7
D: .
V: TRBV5-6
size: .

CDR3: CASSVGQGDSPLHF
DNA: TGTGCCAGCAGCGTAGGACAGGGGGATTCACCCCTCCACTTT
J: TRBJ1-6
D: TRBD1
V: TRBV9
size: .

CDR3: CASSTRLGSGNTIYF
DNA: TGTGCCAGCAGCACTCGACTGGGCTCTGGAAACACCATATATTTT
J: TRBJ1-3
D: .
V: TRBV9
size: .

CDR3: CASSPRASTDTQYF
DNA: TGTGCCAGCAGCCCAAGGGCCAGCACAGATACGCAGTATTTT
J: TRBJ2-3
D: .
V: TRBV27
size: .

CDR3: CASSQDEGGASGANVLTF
DNA: TGCGCCAGCAGCCAAGATGAGGGGGGGGCCTCTGGGGCCAACGTCCTGACTTTC
J: TRBJ2-6
D: .
V: TRBV4-3
size: .

CDR3: CASSEYGRGDTEAFF
DNA: TGTGCCAGCAGTGAATATGGCAGGGGGGACACTGAAGCTTTCTTT
J: TRBJ1-1
D: TRBD1
V: TRBV6-1
size: .